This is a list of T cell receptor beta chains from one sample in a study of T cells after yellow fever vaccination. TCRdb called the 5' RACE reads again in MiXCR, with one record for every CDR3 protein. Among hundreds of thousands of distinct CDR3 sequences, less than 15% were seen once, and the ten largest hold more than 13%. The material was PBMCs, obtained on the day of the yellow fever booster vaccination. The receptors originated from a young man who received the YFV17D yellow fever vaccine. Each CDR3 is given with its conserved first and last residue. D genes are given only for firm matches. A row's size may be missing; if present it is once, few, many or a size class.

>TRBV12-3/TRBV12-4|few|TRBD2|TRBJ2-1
TGTGCCAGCAGTTCGGGACTAGACGACAATGAGCAGTTCTTC
CASSSGLDDNEQFF
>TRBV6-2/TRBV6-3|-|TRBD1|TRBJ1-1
TGTGCCAGCAGTATTTGGGACAGGGGAAACACTGAAGCTTTCTTT
CASSIWDRGNTEAFF
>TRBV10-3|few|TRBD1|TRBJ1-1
TGTGCCATCGCGAGGGACAGCCGAACGAACACTGAAGCTTTCTTT
CAIARDSRTNTEAFF
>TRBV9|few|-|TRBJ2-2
TGTGCCAGCAGCGTAGGGGGGAGGTCGAACACCGGGGAGCTGTTTTTT
CASSVGGRSNTGELFF
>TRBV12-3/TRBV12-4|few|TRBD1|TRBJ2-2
TGTGCCAGCAGCAAGAACAGGGGCACAGGAGGCACCGGGGAGCTGTTTTTT
CASSKNRGTGGTGELFF
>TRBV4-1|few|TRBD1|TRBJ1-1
TGCGCCAGCAGTTACCGGACAGGCCTCTATGAAGCTTTCTTT
CASSYRTGLYEAFF
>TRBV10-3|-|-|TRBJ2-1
TGTGCCATCAGTGAGTCGATGACTCTACACAATGAGCAGTTCTTC
CAISESMTLHNEQFF
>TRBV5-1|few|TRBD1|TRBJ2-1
TGCGCCAGCAACCCATACACAGGGGGTGCTTACAATGAGCAGTTCTTC
CASNPYTGGAYNEQFF
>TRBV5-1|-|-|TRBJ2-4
TGCGCCAGCAGCTGGGGAGAGGCCAAAAACATTCAGTACTTC
CASSWGEAKNIQYF
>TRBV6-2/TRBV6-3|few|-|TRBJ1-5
TGTGCCAGCAGTTACCTACCGCAGGGCAATCAGCCCCAGCATTTT
CASSYLPQGNQPQHF
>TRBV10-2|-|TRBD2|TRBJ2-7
TGCGCCAGCAGTGATATGCTAGCGGGAGACGACGAGCAGTACTTC
CASSDMLAGDDEQYF
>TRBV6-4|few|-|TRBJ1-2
TGTGCCAGCACTCGTGGTGGACAGAGCTATGGCTACACCTTC
CASTRGGQSYGYTF
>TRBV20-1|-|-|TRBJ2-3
TGCAGTGCTAATACCATCTCTCGCACAGATACGCAGTATTTT
CSANTISRTDTQYF
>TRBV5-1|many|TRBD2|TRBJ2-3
TGCGCCAGCGGATCTAGCGGGAGATCAGATACGCAGTATTTT
CASGSSGRSDTQYF
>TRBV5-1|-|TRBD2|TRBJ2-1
TGCGCCAGCAGGGTTACTAGCGGGACGAAAAATGAGCAGTTCTTC
CASRVTSGTKNEQFF
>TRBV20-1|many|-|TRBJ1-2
TGCAGTGCTACAGGGTACGACTATGGCTACACCTTC
CSATGYDYGYTF
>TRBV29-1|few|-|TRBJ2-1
TGCAGCGTTGATAGGGATTCCTACAATGAGCAGTTCTTC
CSVDRDSYNEQFF
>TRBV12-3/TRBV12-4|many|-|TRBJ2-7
TGCGCCAGCAGGGCCTCCTACGAGCAGTACTTC
CASRASYEQYF
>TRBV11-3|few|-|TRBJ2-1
TGTGCCAGCAGCTTATGGGGGGGCCTTAGGGCGAAACCCGCCTCCTACAATGAGCAGTTCTTC
CASSLWGGLRAKPASYNEQFF
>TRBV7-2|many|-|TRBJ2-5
TGTGCCAGCAGCTTTAACAGAAAAGAGACCCAGTACTTC
CASSFNRKETQYF
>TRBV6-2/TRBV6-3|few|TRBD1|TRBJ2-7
TGTGCCAGCAGGACGGACAGGGGGCTCGAGCAGTACTTC
CASRTDRGLEQYF
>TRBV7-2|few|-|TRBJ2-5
TGTGCCAGCAGTGGCCTTGTGTTGGAGACCCAGTACTTC
CASSGLVLETQYF
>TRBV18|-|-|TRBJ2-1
TGTGCCAGCTCACCCCCGGGACCCCCCGAGCAGTTCTTC
CASSPPGPPEQFF
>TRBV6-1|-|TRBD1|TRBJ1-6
TGTGTCAGCAGCATACAGGGGGAGAATTCACCCCTCCACTTT
CVSSIQGENSPLHF
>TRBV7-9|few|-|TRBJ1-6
TGTGCCAGCAGCTTAGAGGAAAATTCACCCCTCCACTTT
CASSLEENSPLHF
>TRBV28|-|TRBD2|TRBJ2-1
TGTGCCAGCAGTCGGTCGGGGGGCAATGAGCAGTTCTTC
CASSRSGGNEQFF
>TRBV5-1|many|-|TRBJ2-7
TGCGCCAGCAGCCTAGAGGGCGAGCAGTACTTC
CASSLEGEQYF
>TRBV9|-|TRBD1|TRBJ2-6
TGTGCCAGCAGCCTCCGGTCGGGGACAGGGGTGGCCAACGTCCTGACTTTC
CASSLRSGTGVANVLTF
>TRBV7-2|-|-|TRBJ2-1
TGTGCCAGCAGCTCCTTTAGGTACAATGAGCAGTTCTTC
CASSSFRYNEQFF
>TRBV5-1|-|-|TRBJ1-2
TGCGCCAGCAGCCGGGACGGTGATAACTATGGCTACACCTTC
CASSRDGDNYGYTF
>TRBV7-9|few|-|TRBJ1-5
TGTGCCAGCAGCTCTCATGAGGGCGGACAGCCCCAGCATTTT
CASSSHEGGQPQHF
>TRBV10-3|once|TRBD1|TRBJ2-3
TGTGCCATGACAGGGGCTAGCACAGATACGCAGTATTTT
CAMTGASTDTQYF
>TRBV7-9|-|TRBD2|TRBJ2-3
TGTGCCAGCAGCTTACGGACTAGCGGGAAGGGGACAGATACGCAGTATTTT
CASSLRTSGKGTDTQYF
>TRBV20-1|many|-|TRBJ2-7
TGCAGTCGGTGGAGGCAGGGAATCTACGAGCAGTACTTC
CSRWRQGIYEQYF
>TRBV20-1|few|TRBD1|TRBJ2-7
TGCAGTGCTAGAGAGAGGCAGGGGGTTGACGAGCAGTACTTC
CSARERQGVDEQYF
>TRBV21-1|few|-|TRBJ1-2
TGTTACAAACGGGGTTACTATGGCTACACCTTC
CYKRGYYGYTF
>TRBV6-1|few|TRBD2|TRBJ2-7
TGTGCCAGCAGCCACAAACTAGCGGGAGTTTACGAGCAGTACTTC
CASSHKLAGVYEQYF
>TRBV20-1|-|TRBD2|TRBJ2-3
TGCAGTCCTCGTAGCGGGAGTGCAGATACGCAGTATTTT
CSPRSGSADTQYF
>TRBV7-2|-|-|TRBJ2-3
TGTGCCAGCAGCCTAGCCGGACAGAGCACAGATACGCAGTATTTT
CASSLAGQSTDTQYF
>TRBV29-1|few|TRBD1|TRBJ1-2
TGCAGCGTTGAGGGACAGGGGCCCTTGGGCTACACCTTC
CSVEGQGPLGYTF
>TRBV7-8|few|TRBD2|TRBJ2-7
TGTGCCAGCAGCCCCTTGGGGCGGGGGGCCTACGAGCAGTACTTC
CASSPLGRGAYEQYF
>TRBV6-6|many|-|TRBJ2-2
TGTGCCTCCGGAGTTGTCGGGGAGCTGTTTTTT
CASGVVGELFF
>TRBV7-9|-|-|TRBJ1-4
TGTGCCAGCAGCTTGGAAAGAAATGAAAAACTGTTTTTT
CASSLERNEKLFF
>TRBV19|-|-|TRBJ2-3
TGTGCCAGTAGTATAGGCGAGCTGTCGACGCAGTATTTT
CASSIGELSTQYF
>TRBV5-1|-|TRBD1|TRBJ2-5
TGCGCCATCAGCTTGGGGACAGGAACCTCGGAGACCCAGTACTTC
CAISLGTGTSETQYF
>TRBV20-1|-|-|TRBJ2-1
TGCAGTGCTAGGGGTGGAAGCGCGAACAATGAGCAGTTCTTC
CSARGGSANNEQFF